The 27 T cell receptor beta chains in this list originate from one sample, sequenced in a study of neurological immune-mediated disorders. In TCRdb, the 5' RACE reads were re-called with MiXCR into one record per CDR3 protein. The sample shows under 60,000 distinct CDR3 sequences, roughly 15% of them seen only once. What was sequenced was PBMCs. The receptors derive from a man aged 55 to 70 in good health.

The V gene is TRBV20-1, the J gene TRBJ2-5, with D hard to call. There are 16 residues in the CDR3. The V and J ends lost 1 base and 0 bases respectively, with 15 bases between them. Germline CDR1 is DFQATT and CDR2 is SNEGSKA (reference sequence). The CDR3 here is CSARGVVSKYQETQYF. In DNA form, the CDR3 reads TGCAGTGCTAGAGGGGTAGTTTCGAAGTACCAAGAGACCCAGTACTTC.

This clonotype was seen ten or more times. The genes are TRBV12-3 or TRBV12-4 and TRBJ2-3; 8 bases are a match to TRBD2. V trimming: 4 bases; J trimming: 11 bases; junction bases outside the gene matches: 14. The CDR3 totals 15 residues. CDR3 loop: CASSSPGGGIFVQYF. The CDR3 region has the DNA TGTGCCAGCAGTTCTCCGGGGGGGGGGATATTCGTGCAGTATTTT.

This clonotype was recorded at least ten times. This chain connects TRBV4-3 to TRBJ1-1; D is uncertain. Germline values: CDR1 LGHNA, CDR2 YSLEER. V was shortened by 0 bases and J by 3 bases, with 23 bases between the two germline ends. The CDR3 totals 19 residues. Written as DNA, the CDR3 is TGCGCCAGCAGCCAAGATTTTGTCAATGTTAACCCCAGAGACACTGAAGCTTTCTTT. This codes for CASSQDFVNVNPRDTEAFF.

This clonotype was seen a handful of times. One base away lies a much larger clone, so this may be a sequencing read error. V is TRBV7-7 and J is TRBJ2-7; D is undetermined. Trimming took off 4 bases at V and 7 bases at J, with 14 bases between the two ends. The CDR3 runs to 13 residues. The germline CDR1 and CDR2 sequences are SSHAT and FNYEAQ (reference sequence). CDR3 in amino acids: CASSSTPHGEQYF. CDR3 nucleotides: TGTGCCAGCAGCTCGACTCCCCATGGGGAGCAGTACTTC.

This clonotype came up many times. The V gene is TRBV25-1, the J gene TRBJ2-7, with TRBD2 matching 7 bases. Per germline, CDR1 MGHDK and CDR2 SYGVNS. CDR3 length: 15 amino acids. The V and J ends lost 8 bases and 5 bases, in that order; junction bases with no gene match: 15. CDR3 in amino acids: CASQGNLGGDHEQYF. CDR3 in DNA: TGTGCCAGCCAAGGGAACCTGGGGGGGGACCACGAGCAGTACTTC.

The chain carries TRBV19 and TRBJ1-5; D may be TRBD1 (6 bases). This CDR3 has 13 amino acids. Trimming left V 3 bases short and J 9 bases short, with 12 bases between. CDR1 is LNHDA and CDR2 is SQIVND in the germline V gene (reference sequence). Here the CDR3 reads CASSMQGRPPQHF. CDR3 sequence (DNA): TGTGCCAGTAGTATGCAGGGGAGGCCGCCCCAGCATTTT.

This clonotype was seen many times. This rearrangement joins TRBV28 to TRBJ2-6; 8 bases fit TRBD1. Germline CDR1 reads MDHEN; CDR2 reads SYDVKM. CDR3 length: 15 amino acids. V was clipped by 6 bases and J by 5 bases; unmatched bases: 6. CDR3 nucleotide sequence: TGTGCCAGCAGACCGCAGGGGGCTAGGGCCAACGTCCTGACTTTC. Residues: CASRPQGARANVLTF.

This clonotype was found many times. This chain joins TRBV28 and TRBJ2-2; the D gene is possibly TRBD2 (6 bases). CDR1 is MDHEN, CDR2 SYDVKM, per germline. Trimming removed 3 bases from V and 5 bases from J, with 7 bases in between. CDR3 length: 13 amino acids. CDR3 region: CASSLRETGELFF. CDR3 nucleotide sequence: TGTGCCAGCAGTTTGCGGGAAACCGGGGAGCTGTTTTTT.

The chain uses TRBV2 and TRBJ2-2; no clear D. Deletions cut 6 bases from V and 8 bases from J, with 25 bases between. This CDR3 has 17 amino acids. The germline CDR1 and CDR2 sequences are SNHLY and FYNNEI. CDR3 in DNA: TGTGCCAGCAGCCCCCCATCGTGCGGACCGACCACTGGGGAGCTGTTTTTT. It encodes CASSPPSCGPTTGELFF.

With respect to this clonotype: A read error may explain this, as a much larger clone is one base away. J is TRBJ2-2 and V is TRBV29-1; 10 bases fit TRBD2. The J segment lost 5 bases and the V segment lost 5 bases, leaving 5 bases of the junction unmatched. CDR3 size: 14 residues. Germline CDR1 reads SQVTM; CDR2 reads ANQGSEA. The CDR3 nucleotides read TGCAGCGTTCCCGGACTAGCGGAAACCGGGGAGCTGTTTTTT. The encoded protein is CSVPGLAETGELFF.

This clonotype came up many times. The V call is TRBV20-1, the J call TRBJ2-5; a weak D match, TRBD1 (6 bases). The CDR3 covers 17 residues. Germline CDR1 and CDR2: DFQATT and SNEGSKA (reference sequence). V shed 4 bases and J shed 3 bases, with 24 bases lying between them. CDR3 DNA sequence: TGCAGTGCTATATCACTAATCACAGGGTTAGGGAAAGAGACCCAGTACTTC. Translated: CSAISLITGLGKETQYF.

This clonotype was observed at least ten times. V is TRBV12-3 or TRBV12-4 and J is TRBJ2-7; TRBD1 matches 7 bases. Trimming cost V 7 bases and J 9 bases; bases outside gene matches: 6. CDR3 size: 11 residues. CDR3 nucleotides: TGTGCCAGCACCCAGGGGGACGGGCAGTACTTC. Its protein is CASTQGDGQYF.

There are many counts of this clonotype. V usage is TRBV5-1 and J usage is TRBJ1-2, with D possibly matching TRBD1 (5 bases). This CDR3 is 14 amino acids long. Trimming took 0 bases from V and 5 from J, leaving 11 bases between them. The germline V gene has CDR1 SGHRS and CDR2 YFSETQ. CDR3 sequence reads: CASSLDGTDYGYTF. The CDR3 DNA follows: TGCGCCAGCAGCTTGGACGGGACGGATTATGGCTACACCTTC.

This clonotype was observed many times. The V and J genes are TRBV20-1 and TRBJ2-1, with 11 bases aligning to TRBD2. Germline values: CDR1 DFQATT, CDR2 SNEGSKA (reference sequence). V was pared by 5 bases and J by 10 bases, with 7 bases of the junction left unmatched. This CDR3 spans 13 amino acids. The CDR3 loop is CSAPGTSGLEQFF. The CDR3 DNA reads as TGCAGTGCTCCTGGGACTAGCGGTCTCGAGCAGTTCTTC.

This clonotype was seen many times. The rearrangement links TRBV20-1 to TRBJ1-5; D is possibly TRBD1 (5 bases). Looked up from germline, CDR1 is DFQATT and CDR2 is SNEGSKA (reference sequence). The germline V and J ends were trimmed by 1 base and 4 bases, with 8 bases remaining between them. The CDR3 totals 13 residues. CDR3 loop: CSARVSGNQPQHF. CDR3 sequence (DNA): TGCAGTGCTAGAGTTTCAGGGAATCAGCCCCAGCATTTT.

This clonotype was detected many times. The chain carries TRBV7-6 and TRBJ1-4; tentatively, D is TRBD1 (5 bases). Germline V gene lookup returns CDR1 SGHVS and CDR2 FNYEAQ. Trimming pared 3 bases from V and 5 bases from J, leaving 10 bases between. There are 14 residues in the CDR3. DNA of the CDR3: TGTGCCAGCAGCTTCAGAGCAGGGAATGAAAAACTGTTTTTT. Translation gives CASSFRAGNEKLFF. Filled out from reference TRBV7-6 and TRBJ1-4, the complete variable domain reads GAGVSQSPRYKVTKRGQDVALRCDPISGHVSLYWYRQALGQGPEFLTYFNYEAQQDKSGLPNDRFSAERPEGSISTLTIQRTEQRDSAMYRCASSFRAGNEKLFFGSGTQLSVL.

This clonotype occurred many times. The chain employs TRBV30 and TRBJ1-1; a possible D gene is TRBD1 (5 bases). V dropped 3 bases and J dropped 3 bases, with 26 bases sitting between them. The CDR3 runs 18 residues. CDR1 is GTSNPN, CDR2 SVGIG, per germline (reference sequence). This CDR3 is CAWSGGTGRRSWYTEAFF. As DNA, the CDR3 is TGTGCCTGGAGCGGAGGGACCGGGAGACGATCCTGGTACACTGAAGCTTTCTTT. The full variable domain, with the rest looked up from reference TRBV30 and TRBJ1-1, is SQTIHQWPATLVQPVGSPLSLECTVEGTSNPNLYWYRQAAGRGLQLLFYSVGIGQISSEVPQNLSASRPQDRQFILSSKKLLLSDSGFYLCAWSGGTGRRSWYTEAFFGQGTRLTVV.

This clonotype was detected many times. The chain couples TRBV5-1 to TRBJ1-1; D might be TRBD1 (5 bases). Germline CDR1 SGHRS, CDR2 YFSETQ. V was trimmed by 1 base and J by 1 base, leaving 11 bases between them. This CDR3 comprises 15 residues. The CDR3 coding sequence is TGCGCCAGCAGCTTGCAGGCAGGGAAGAACACTGAAGCTTTCTTT. It specifies CASSLQAGKNTEAFF.

This clonotype turned up a few times. One base away lies a much larger clone, so this may be a sequencing read error. This rearrangement joins TRBV11-1 to TRBJ2-7; D is ambiguous. The CDR3 sequence is 15 residues long. CDR1 is SGHAT and CDR2 is FQDESV in the germline V gene (reference sequence). CDR3 sequence reads: CVSSLRNGPGSEQYF. The CDR3 nucleotides are TGTGTCAGCAGCTTAAGAAATGGACCTGGCAGCGAGCAGTACTTC.

Ten or more counts support this clonotype. CDR3 in amino acids: CASSVRASYEGGELFF. CDR3 DNA: TGTGCCAGCAGCGTAAGGGCTTCCTACGAAGGCGGGGAGCTGTTTTTT. The rearrangement links TRBV7-2 to TRBJ2-2; no definite D call. This CDR3 has 16 residues. Trimming took off 5 bases at V and 7 bases at J, with 20 bases between the two ends. Germline lookup yields CDR1 SGHTA and CDR2 FQGNSA.

This clonotype was seen at least ten times. The gene calls are TRBV12-3 or TRBV12-4 and TRBJ2-3, with D possibly being TRBD2 (6 bases). Trimming left V 5 bases short and J 7 bases short, with 13 bases between. CDR3 length equals 13 residues. CDR3 amino acids: CASSHSGGNTQYF. DNA for the CDR3: TGTGCCAGCAGTCATAGCGGTGGTAATACGCAGTATTTT.

This clonotype came up many times. The CDR3: CASTRDSPNTGELFF. The CDR3 bases are TGCGCCAGCACGCGAGACAGCCCGAACACCGGGGAGCTGTTTTTT. V usage is TRBV5-1 and J usage is TRBJ2-2; weak D call: TRBD1 (5 bases). The V and J ends lost 6 bases and 0 bases respectively, with 12 bases between them. The CDR3 loop spans 15 amino acids. Germline CDR1 SGHRS, CDR2 YFSETQ.

This clonotype appeared many times. The J gene is TRBJ1-4, the V gene TRBV12-3 or TRBV12-4; the match to TRBD1 covers 7 bases. This CDR3 comprises 14 residues. Unmatched junction bases numbered 6, after V lost 3 bases and J lost 8 bases. DNA of the CDR3: TGTGCCAGCAGTTTGGACAGGATCCGGGAAAAACTGTTTTTT. It translates to CASSLDRIREKLFF.

This clonotype has a handful of counts. This chain connects TRBV24-1 to TRBJ2-2; the match to TRBD2 covers 10 bases. The CDR3 covers 16 residues. In germline, CDR1 is KGHDR, CDR2 SFDVKD. Trimming took 5 bases from V and 4 from J; bases not matched to a gene: 6. The CDR3 DNA is TGTGCCACCAGTGGGACTAGCGGAGAGGGCACCGGGGAGCTGTTTTTT. It encodes CATSGTSGEGTGELFF.

This clonotype has at least ten counts. The CDR3 sequence: CASSVGGPYNEQFF. CDR3 nucleotides: TGTGCCAGCAGTGTAGGGGGCCCCTACAATGAGCAGTTCTTC. This sequence joins TRBV27 and TRBJ2-1, with 7 nucleotides matching TRBD1. The CDR3 totals 14 residues. V shed 5 bases, J shed 2 bases, and the junction held 3 bases outside the gene matches. Germline V gene lookup returns CDR1 MNHEY and CDR2 SMNVEV (reference sequence).

This clonotype showed up many times. The CDR3 DNA reads as TGCGCCAGCAGCTCCCTTGGCGGGAGAGGCAATGAGCAGTTCTTC. Protein sequence: CASSSLGGRGNEQFF. This rearrangement joins TRBV5-1 to TRBJ2-1; 7 nucleotides align to TRBD2. V lost 3 bases to trimming and J lost 6 bases; unmatched junction nucleotides: 9. CDR1 SGHRS and CDR2 YFSETQ come from the germline V gene. This CDR3 region has 15 residues.

The sample holds many counts of this clonotype. The J gene is TRBJ1-2, the V gene TRBV7-9, with D possibly TRBD1 on 5 matching bases. The V and J ends lost 9 bases and 4 bases respectively, with 18 bases between them. There are 14 residues in the CDR3. CDR1 and CDR2 from the germline V gene are SEHNR and FQNEAQ (reference sequence). CDR3 nucleotides: TGTGCCAGTAGACAGTCACCCCCCTTCTATGGCTACACCTTC. Amino acid sequence: CASRQSPPFYGYTF. Combining the CDR3 with reference TRBV7-9 and TRBJ1-2 gives the whole variable domain DTGVSQNPRHKITKRGQNVTFRCDPISEHNRLYWYRQTLGQGPEFLTYFQNEAQLEKSRLLSDRFSAERPKGSFSTLEIQRTEQGDSAMYLCASRQSPPFYGYTFGSGTRLTVV.